This TCR beta chain was observed in a study of OX40 agonist ivuxolimab in advanced cancers. Study information: It was ivuxolimab, an agonistic anti-OX40 (CD134) antibody, that patients were treated with. The dose-escalation group included hepatocellular carcinoma, melanoma, renal cell carcinoma and head and neck cancer.

Study-wide findings and caveats: No antigen was identified for the clonally expanded peripheral T cells.

Sequencing used immunoSEQ multiplex PCR; TCRdb keeps in-frame clones, though not all of them. The profile shows about 53,000 clones, roughly 83% of them singletons. Details on this clone: What it binds is unknown.

This CDR3 comprises 11 residues. V lost 7 bases to trimming and J lost 8 bases, with 9 bases between them. Per germline, CDR1 SEHNR and CDR2 FQNEAQ (reference sequence). Autoimmune disease history or systemic immunosuppression excluded patients. Sequenced material: CD4+ or CD8+ T cells sorted from blood, taken in a trial of the OX40 agonist ivuxolimab. This receptor was taken from an adult with an advanced solid tumor such as melanoma, head and neck, liver or kidney cancer. The V gene is TRBV7-9, the J gene TRBJ2-1; D is ambiguous. The CDR3 region has the DNA TGTGCCAGCACCCCCCTCGATGAGCAGTTCTTC. This translates into CASTPLDEQFF.